This T cell receptor (beta chain) was documented in a study of blood T cell repertoires in COVID-19. Whole-study context: Acute and convalescent COVID-19 specimens originated in the United States, Italy and Spain. Nucleic acid was either cDNA or gDNA, and it came from T cells, B-cell-depleted T cells, or PBMCs.

Study processing details: The assay estimated nucleated cells by amplifying reference gene primers. Sequenced by immunoSEQ multiplex PCR; TCRdb stores in-frame clones only, minus some. That table is the source of V, J and clone size, and D and trimming were worked out from the DNA. The table includes about 330,000 clones, roughly 90% detected once. Concerning this clone itself: Other DNA sequences from this sample encode an identical CDR3 as well.

The TCR comes from a woman aged 50 to 65 with active or convalescent COVID-19. The sequenced sample consisted of peripheral blood.

In DNA form, the CDR3 reads TGTGCCTGGTCCCCGGGGGGCACAGATACGCAGTATTTT. Amino acids: CAWSPGGTDTQYF. The J gene is TRBJ2-3, the V gene TRBV30; TRBD2 is a possible D gene (6 bases). This CDR3 has 13 residues. Trimming pared 5 bases from V and 1 base from J, leaving 10 bases between. Germline V lookup: CDR1 GTSNPN, CDR2 SVGIG (reference sequence).